The 3 T cell receptor beta chains reported below all come from one sample, sequenced in a study of T cell responses to AZD1222 COVID-19 vaccine. Sequencing used immunoSEQ multiplex PCR; TCRdb keeps in-frame clones, though not all of them. The sample yields more than 150,000 clones, 85% to 95% seen once. The input for sequencing was peripheral blood, taken on day 0 of AZD1222 vaccination. The receptors here all came from an adult in good health.

The rearrangement joins TRBV2 to TRBJ1-5; a possible D gene is TRBD1 (6 bases). CDR1 is SNHLY, CDR2 FYNNEI, per germline. The CDR3 covers 14 residues. V was pared by 10 bases and J by 4 bases, with 17 bases between. The CDR3 DNA reads TGTGCCACTACAGGGTTTAACCCTAATCAGCCCCAGCATTTT. This sequence encodes CATTGFNPNQPQHF.

The chain has TRBV6-1 and TRBJ1-1, with a possible D match to TRBD1 (5 bases). V lost 1 base and J lost 6, with 12 bases in between. CDR1 is MNHNS, CDR2 SASEGT, per germline. This CDR3 contains 14 residues. The CDR3 region has the DNA TGTGCCAGCAGTGAAGGGCAGGGTTGGGCTGAAGCTTTCTTT. This gives the protein CASSEGQGWAEAFF.

V is TRBV30 and J is TRBJ1-5; D is ambiguous. CDR3 size: 15 residues. Germline values: CDR1 GTSNPN, CDR2 SVGIG (reference sequence). The ends were cut back, 3 bases at V and 3 bases at J, with 15 bases in the middle. This CDR3 reads CAWRPQHADNQPQHF. Written as DNA, the CDR3 is TGTGCCTGGAGGCCACAACACGCCGACAATCAGCCCCAGCATTTT.